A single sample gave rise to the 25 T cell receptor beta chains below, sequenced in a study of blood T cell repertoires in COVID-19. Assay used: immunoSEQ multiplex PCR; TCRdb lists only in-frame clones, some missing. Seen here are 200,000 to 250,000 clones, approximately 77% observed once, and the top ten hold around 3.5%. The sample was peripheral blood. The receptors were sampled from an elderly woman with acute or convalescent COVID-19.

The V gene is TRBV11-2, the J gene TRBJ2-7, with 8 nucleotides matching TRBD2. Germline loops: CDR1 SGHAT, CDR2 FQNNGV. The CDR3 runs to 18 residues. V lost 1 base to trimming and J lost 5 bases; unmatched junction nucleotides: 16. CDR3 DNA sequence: TGTGCCAGCAGCTTAGGAGGGCGGGGGGAACTTAGAGGCCACGAGCAGTACTTC. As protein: CASSLGGRGELRGHEQYF.

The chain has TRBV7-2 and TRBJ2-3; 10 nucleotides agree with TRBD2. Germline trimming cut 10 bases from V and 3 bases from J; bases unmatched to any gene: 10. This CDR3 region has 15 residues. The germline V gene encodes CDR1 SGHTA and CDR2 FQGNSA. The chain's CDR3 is CAIPGAGGPTDTQYF. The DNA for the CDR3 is TGTGCCATACCTGGAGCGGGGGGGCCGACAGATACGCAGTATTTT. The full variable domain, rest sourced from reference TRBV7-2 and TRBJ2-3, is GAGVSQSPSNKVTEKGKDVELRCDPISGHTALYWYRQSLGQGLEFLIYFQGNSAPDKSGLPSDRFSAERTGGSVSTLTIQRTQQEDSAVYLCAIPGAGGPTDTQYFGPGTRLTVL.

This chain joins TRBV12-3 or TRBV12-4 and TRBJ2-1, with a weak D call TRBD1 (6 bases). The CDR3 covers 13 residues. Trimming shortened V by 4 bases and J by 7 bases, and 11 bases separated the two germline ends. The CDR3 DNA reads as TGTGCCAGCAGTTACAGGGCTGGTAATGAGCAGTTCTTC. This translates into CASSYRAGNEQFF.

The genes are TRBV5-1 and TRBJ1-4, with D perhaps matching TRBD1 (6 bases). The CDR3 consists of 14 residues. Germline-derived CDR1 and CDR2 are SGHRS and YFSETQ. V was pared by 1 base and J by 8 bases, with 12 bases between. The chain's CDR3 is CASSLQGWEEKLFF. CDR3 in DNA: TGCGCCAGCAGCTTGCAGGGGTGGGAAGAAAAACTGTTTTTT.

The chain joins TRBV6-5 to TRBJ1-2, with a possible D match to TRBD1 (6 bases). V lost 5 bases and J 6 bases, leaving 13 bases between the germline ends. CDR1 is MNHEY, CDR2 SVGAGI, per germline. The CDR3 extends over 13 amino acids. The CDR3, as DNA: TGTGCCAGCAGTCGAACAGGGTTCGATGGCTACACCTTC. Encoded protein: CASSRTGFDGYTF.

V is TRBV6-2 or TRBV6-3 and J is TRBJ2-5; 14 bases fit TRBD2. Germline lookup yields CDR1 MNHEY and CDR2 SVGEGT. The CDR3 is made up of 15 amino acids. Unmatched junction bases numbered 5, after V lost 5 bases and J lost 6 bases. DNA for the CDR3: TGTGCCAGCAGTAAGACTAGCGGGGGGGCGAAGACCCAGTACTTC. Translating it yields CASSKTSGGAKTQYF.

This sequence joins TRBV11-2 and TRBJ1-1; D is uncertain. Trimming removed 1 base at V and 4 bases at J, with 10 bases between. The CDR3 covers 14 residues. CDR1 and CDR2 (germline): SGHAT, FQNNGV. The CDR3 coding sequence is TGTGCCAGCAGCTTAGGTCAGGTAACCACTGAAGCTTTCTTT. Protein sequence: CASSLGQVTTEAFF.

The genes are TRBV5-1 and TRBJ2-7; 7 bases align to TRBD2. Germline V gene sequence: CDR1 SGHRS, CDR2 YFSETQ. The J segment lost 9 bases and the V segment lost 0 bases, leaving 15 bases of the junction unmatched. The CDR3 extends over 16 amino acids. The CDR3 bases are TGCGCCAGCAGCTTGGAGGCGGGAGCCTGGGTTAGTGGGCAGTACTTC. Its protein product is CASSLEAGAWVSGQYF. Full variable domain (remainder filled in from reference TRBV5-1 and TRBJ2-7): KAGVTQTPRYLIKTRGQQVTLSCSPISGHRSVSWYQQTPGQGLQFLFEYFSETQRNKGNFPGRFSGRQFSNSRSEMNVSTLELGDSALYLCASSLEAGAWVSGQYFGPGTRLTVT.

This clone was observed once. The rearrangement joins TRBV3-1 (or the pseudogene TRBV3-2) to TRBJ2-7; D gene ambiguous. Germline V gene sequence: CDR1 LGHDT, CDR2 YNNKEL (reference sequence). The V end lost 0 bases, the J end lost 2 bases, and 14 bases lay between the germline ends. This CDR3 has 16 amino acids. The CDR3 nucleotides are TGTGCCAGCAGCCAAGATCTGTCCACTTCCACCTACGAGCAGTACTTC. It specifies CASSQDLSTSTYEQYF.

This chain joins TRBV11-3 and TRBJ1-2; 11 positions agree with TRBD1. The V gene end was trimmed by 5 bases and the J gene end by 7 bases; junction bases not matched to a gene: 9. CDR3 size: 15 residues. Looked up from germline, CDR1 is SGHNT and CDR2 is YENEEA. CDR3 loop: CASSLRTGGVFGYTF. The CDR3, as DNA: TGTGCCAGCAGCCTTCGGACAGGGGGCGTCTTTGGCTACACCTTC.

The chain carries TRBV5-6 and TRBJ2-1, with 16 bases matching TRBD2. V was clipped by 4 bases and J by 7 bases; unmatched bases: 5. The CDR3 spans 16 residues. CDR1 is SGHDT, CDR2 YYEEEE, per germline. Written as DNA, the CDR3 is TGTGCCAGCAGCGTAATGGGACTAGCGGGGGGGAATGAGCAGTTCTTC. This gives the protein CASSVMGLAGGNEQFF. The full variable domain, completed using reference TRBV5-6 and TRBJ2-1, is DAGVTQSPTHLIKTRGQQVTLRCSPKSGHDTVSWYQQALGQGPQFIFQYYEEEERQRGNFPDRFSGHQFPNYSSELNVNALLLGDSALYLCASSVMGLAGGNEQFFGPGTRLTVL.

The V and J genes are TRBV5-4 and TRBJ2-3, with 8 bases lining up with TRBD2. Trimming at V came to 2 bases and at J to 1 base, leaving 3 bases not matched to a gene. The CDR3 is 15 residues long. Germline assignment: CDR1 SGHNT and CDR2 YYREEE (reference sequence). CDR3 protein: CASSFKTSGTDTQYF. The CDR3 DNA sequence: TGTGCCAGCAGCTTTAAGACTAGCGGCACAGATACGCAGTATTTT.

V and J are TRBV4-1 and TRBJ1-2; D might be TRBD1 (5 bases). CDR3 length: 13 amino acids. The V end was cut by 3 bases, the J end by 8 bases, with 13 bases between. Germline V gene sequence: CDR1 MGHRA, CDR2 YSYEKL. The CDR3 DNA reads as TGCGCCAGCAGCCAGTTCCCAGGGTGGGGCTACACCTTC. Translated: CASSQFPGWGYTF.

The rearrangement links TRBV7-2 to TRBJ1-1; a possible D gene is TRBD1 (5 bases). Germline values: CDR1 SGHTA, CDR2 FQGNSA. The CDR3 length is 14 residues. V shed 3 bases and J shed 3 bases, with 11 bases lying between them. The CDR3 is CASSFLGGDTEAFF. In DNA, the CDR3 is TGTGCCAGCAGCTTTTTGGGAGGGGACACTGAAGCTTTCTTT.

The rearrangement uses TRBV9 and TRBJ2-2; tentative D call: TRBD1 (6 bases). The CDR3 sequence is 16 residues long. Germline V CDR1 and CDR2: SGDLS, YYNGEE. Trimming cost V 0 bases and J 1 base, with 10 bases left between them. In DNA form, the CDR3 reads TGTGCCAGCAGCGTAGCCGACAGGCTGAACACCGGGGAGCTGTTTTTT. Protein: CASSVADRLNTGELFF.

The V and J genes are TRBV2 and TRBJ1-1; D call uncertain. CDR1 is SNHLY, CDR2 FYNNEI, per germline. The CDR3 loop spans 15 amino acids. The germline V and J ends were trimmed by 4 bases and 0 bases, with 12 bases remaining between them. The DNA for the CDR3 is TGTGCCAGCAGTGCTTTGGGCAGCCTGAACACTGAAGCTTTCTTT. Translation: CASSALGSLNTEAFF.

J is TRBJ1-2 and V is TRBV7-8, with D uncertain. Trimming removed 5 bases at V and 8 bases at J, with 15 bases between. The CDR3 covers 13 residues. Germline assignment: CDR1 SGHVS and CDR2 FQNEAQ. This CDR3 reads CASSPLRREGYTF. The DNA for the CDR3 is TGTGCCAGCAGCCCCCTTCGGAGGGAAGGCTACACCTTC.

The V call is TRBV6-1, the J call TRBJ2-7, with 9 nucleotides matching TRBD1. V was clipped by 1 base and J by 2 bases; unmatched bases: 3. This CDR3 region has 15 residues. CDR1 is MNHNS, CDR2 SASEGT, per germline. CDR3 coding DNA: TGTGCCAGCAGTGAAGAGGGACAGGGACCCTACGAGCAGTACTTC. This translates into CASSEEGQGPYEQYF.

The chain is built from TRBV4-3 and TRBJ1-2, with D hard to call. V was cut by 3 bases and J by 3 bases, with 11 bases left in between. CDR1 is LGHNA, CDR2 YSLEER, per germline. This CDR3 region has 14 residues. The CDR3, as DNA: TGCGCCAGCAGCCATGAGGGTACGGACTATGGCTACACCTTC. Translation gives CASSHEGTDYGYTF.

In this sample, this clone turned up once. This CDR3 reads CAISESDRVRNEQFF. In DNA, the CDR3 is TGTGCCATCAGTGAGTCGGACAGGGTGAGGAATGAGCAGTTCTTC. The V and J genes are TRBV10-3 and TRBJ2-1, with 8 bases aligning to TRBD1. Germline values: CDR1 ENHRY, CDR2 SYGVKD. This CDR3 has 15 amino acids. Losses at the gene ends were 0 bases for V and 7 bases for J; bases not matched to a gene: 5.

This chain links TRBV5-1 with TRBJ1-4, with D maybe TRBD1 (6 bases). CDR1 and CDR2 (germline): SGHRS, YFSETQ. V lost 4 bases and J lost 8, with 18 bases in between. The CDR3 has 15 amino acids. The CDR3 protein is CASSPWGGSGEKLFF. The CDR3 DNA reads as TGCGCCAGCAGCCCCTGGGGGGGCTCGGGGGAAAAACTGTTTTTT.

CDR3 residues: CASSISGTPDTNYGYTF. Written as DNA, the CDR3 is TGTGCCAGCAGCATTTCCGGGACACCCGATACTAACTATGGCTACACCTTC. The V gene is TRBV7-3, the J gene TRBJ1-2, with D perhaps TRBD1 (6 bases). V was shortened by 5 bases and J by 0 bases, with 19 bases between the two germline ends. The germline gives CDR1 SGHTA, CDR2 FQGTGA. This CDR3 comprises 17 residues. Drawing the rest from reference TRBV7-3 and TRBJ1-2, the complete variable domain is GAGVSQTPSNKVTEKGKYVELRCDPISGHTALYWYRQSLGQGPEFLIYFQGTGAADDSGLPNDRFFAVRPEGSVSTLKIQRTERGDSAVYLCASSISGTPDTNYGYTFGSGTRLTVV.

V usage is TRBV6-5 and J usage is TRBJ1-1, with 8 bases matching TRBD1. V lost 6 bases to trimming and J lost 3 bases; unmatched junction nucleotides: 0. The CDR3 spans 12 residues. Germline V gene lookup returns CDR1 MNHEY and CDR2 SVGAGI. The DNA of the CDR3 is TGTGCCAGCAGGACAGGGGACACTGAAGCTTTCTTT. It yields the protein CASRTGDTEAFF.

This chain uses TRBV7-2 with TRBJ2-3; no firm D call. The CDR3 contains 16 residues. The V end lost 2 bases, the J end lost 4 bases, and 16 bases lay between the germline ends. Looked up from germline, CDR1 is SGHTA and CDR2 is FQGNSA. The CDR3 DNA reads TGTGCCAGCAGCTTATCGCGTGACCCAGGCGCAGATACGCAGTATTTT. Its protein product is CASSLSRDPGADTQYF.

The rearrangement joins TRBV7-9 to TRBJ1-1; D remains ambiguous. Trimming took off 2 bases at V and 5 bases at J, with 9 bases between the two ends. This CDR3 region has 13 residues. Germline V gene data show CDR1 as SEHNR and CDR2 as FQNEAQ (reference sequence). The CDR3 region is CASSLTGVTEAFF. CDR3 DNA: TGTGCCAGCAGCTTAACCGGGGTGACTGAAGCTTTCTTT.